The source of this TCR beta chain is a study of T cell responses to AZD1222 COVID-19 vaccine. This CDR3 has 15 residues. Germline lookup yields CDR1 MNHEY and CDR2 SVGAGI. With 4 bases clipped from V and 4 bases from J, the junction kept 7 bases outside the gene matches. Findings and limits, study-wide: Spike-specific TCR breadth and depth were elevated following two AZD1222 doses. There were mostly white British donors and more females than males, and clonal diversity was possibly underestimated. No day 14 peak samples; only post-peak repertoires were characterized.

TCRdb's table, derived via immunoSEQ multiplex PCR, lists solely in-frame clones and lacks some. The sample has about 110,000 clones; around 90% are singletons. With regard to this clone: The antigen is not known.

This material consisted of peripheral blood, taken on day 0 of MenACWY control vaccination. This TCR came from an adult in good health. The chain has TRBV6-5 and TRBJ2-5; 9 bases agree with TRBD1. CDR3 DNA: TGTGCCAGCAGTTTTCCGGGACAGGGCGTAGAGACCCAGTACTTC. This gives the protein CASSFPGQGVETQYF.